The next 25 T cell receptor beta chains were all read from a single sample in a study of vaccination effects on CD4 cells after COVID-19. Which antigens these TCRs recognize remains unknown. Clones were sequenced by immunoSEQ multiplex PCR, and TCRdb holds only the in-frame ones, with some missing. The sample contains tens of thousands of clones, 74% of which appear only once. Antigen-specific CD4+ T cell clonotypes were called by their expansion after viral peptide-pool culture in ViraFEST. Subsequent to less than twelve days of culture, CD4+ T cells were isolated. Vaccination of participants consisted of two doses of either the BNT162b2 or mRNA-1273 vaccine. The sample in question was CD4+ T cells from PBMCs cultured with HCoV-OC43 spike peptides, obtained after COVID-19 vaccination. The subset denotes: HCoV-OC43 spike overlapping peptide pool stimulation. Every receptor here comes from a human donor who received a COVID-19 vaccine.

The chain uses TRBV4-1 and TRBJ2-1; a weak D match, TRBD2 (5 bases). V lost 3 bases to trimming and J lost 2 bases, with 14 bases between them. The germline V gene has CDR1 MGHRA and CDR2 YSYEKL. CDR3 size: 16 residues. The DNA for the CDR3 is TGCGCCAGCAGCCATTCTAGCATTAAAGCCTACAATGAGCAGTTCTTC. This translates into CASSHSSIKAYNEQFF.

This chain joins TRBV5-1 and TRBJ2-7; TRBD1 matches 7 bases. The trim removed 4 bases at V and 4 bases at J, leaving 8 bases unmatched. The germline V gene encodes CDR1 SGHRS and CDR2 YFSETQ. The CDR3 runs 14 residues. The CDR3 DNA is TGCGCCAGCAGCCCCGACAGGGAACTTTACGAGCAGTACTTC. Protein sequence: CASSPDRELYEQYF.

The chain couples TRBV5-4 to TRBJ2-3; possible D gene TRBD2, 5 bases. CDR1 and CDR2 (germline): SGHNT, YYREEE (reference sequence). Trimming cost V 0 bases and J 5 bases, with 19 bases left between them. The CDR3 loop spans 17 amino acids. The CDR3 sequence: CASSLGSPGIVRDTQYF. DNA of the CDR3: TGTGCCAGCAGCTTGGGCTCTCCGGGGATTGTCCGAGATACGCAGTATTTT.

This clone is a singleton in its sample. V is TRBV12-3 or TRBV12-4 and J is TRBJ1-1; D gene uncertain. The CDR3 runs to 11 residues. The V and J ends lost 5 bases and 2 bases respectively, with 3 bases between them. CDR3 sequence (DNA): TGTGCCAGCAGTATAAACACTGAAGCTTTCTTT. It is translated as CASSINTEAFF.

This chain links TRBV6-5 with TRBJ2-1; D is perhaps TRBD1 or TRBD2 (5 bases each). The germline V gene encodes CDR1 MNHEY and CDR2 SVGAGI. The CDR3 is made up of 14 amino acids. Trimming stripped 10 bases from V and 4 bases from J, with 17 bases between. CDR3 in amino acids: CATARDRAYNEQFF. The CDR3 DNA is TGTGCCACCGCCCGGGACCGAGCATACAATGAGCAGTTCTTC.

The DNA of the CDR3 is TGTGCCAGCAGTGAAATGGGGCGGGGTGAAGAGACCCAGTACTTC. As protein: CASSEMGRGEETQYF. V and J are TRBV2 and TRBJ2-5; D perhaps matches TRBD2 (6 bases). Germline-derived CDR1 and CDR2 are SNHLY and FYNNEI. The CDR3 sequence is 15 residues long. V was cut by 2 bases and J by 3 bases, with 13 bases left in between.

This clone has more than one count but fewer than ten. The CDR3 nucleotides read TGCGCCAGCAGCGGGTCGGTTGGCGGGAGCCAGTTCTTC. The encoded protein is CASSGSVGGSQFF. The rearrangement uses TRBV10-1 and TRBJ2-1, with 7 bases identical to TRBD2. In germline, CDR1 is WNHNN, CDR2 SYGVQD (reference sequence). V trimming: 6 bases; J trimming: 13 bases; junction bases outside the gene matches: 12. The CDR3 covers 13 residues.

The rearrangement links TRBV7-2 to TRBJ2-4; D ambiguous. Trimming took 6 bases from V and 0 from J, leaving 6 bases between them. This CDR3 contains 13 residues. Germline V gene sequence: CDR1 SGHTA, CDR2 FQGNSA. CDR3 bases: TGTGCCAGCAGAAATCTAGCCAAAAACATTCAGTACTTC. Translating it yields CASRNLAKNIQYF.

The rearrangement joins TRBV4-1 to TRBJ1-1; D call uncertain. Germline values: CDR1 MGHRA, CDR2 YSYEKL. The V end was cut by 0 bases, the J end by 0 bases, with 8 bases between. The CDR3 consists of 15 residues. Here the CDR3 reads CASSQDRTVNTEAFF. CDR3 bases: TGCGCCAGCAGCCAAGATCGGACGGTGAACACTGAAGCTTTCTTT.

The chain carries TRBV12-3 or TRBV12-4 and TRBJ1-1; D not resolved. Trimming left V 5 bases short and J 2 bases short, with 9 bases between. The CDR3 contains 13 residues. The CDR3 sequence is CASSTIVNTEAFF. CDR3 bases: TGTGCCAGCAGTACGATAGTTAACACTGAAGCTTTCTTT.

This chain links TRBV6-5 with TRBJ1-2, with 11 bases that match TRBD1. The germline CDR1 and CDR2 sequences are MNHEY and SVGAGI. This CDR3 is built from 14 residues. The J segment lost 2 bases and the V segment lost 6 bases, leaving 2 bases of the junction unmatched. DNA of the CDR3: TGTGCCAGCAGGGGGACAGGGGGGAACTATGGCTACACCTTC. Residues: CASRGTGGNYGYTF.

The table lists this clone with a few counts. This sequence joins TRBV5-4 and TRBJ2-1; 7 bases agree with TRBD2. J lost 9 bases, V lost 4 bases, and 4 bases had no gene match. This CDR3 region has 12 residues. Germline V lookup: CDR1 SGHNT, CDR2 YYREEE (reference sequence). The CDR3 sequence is CASSARLAEQFF. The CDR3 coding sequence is TGTGCCAGCAGCGCCCGACTAGCTGAGCAGTTCTTC.

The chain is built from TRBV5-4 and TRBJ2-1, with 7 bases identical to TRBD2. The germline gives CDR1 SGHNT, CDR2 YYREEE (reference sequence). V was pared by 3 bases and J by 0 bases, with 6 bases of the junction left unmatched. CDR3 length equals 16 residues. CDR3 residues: CASSSYSSGSYNEQFF. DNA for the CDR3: TGTGCCAGCAGCTCTTACTCTAGCGGCTCCTACAATGAGCAGTTCTTC.

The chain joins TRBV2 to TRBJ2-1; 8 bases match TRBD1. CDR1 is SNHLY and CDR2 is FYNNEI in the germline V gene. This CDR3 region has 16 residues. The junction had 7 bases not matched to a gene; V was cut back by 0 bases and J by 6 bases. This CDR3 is CASSEAVGQGSNEQFF. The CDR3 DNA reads TGTGCCAGCAGTGAAGCTGTCGGACAGGGATCCAATGAGCAGTTCTTC. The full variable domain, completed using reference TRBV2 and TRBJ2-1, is EPEVTQTPSHQVTQMGQEVILRCVPISNHLYFYWYRQILGQKVEFLVSFYNNEISEKSEIFDDQFSVERPDGSNFTLKIRSTKLEDSAMYFCASSEAVGQGSNEQFFGPGTRLTVL.

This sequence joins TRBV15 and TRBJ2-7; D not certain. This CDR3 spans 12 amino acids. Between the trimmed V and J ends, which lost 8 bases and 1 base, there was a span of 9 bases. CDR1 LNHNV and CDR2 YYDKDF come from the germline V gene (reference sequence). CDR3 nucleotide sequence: TGTGCCACCTCGAAAGGGTCCTACGAGCAGTACTTC. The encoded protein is CATSKGSYEQYF.

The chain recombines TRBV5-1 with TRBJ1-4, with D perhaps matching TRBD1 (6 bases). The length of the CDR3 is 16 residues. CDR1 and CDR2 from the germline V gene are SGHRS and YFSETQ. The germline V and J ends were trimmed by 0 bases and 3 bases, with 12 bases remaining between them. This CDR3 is CASSLVPQGSNEKLFF. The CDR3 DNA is TGCGCCAGCAGCTTGGTTCCTCAGGGGTCTAATGAAAAACTGTTTTTT.

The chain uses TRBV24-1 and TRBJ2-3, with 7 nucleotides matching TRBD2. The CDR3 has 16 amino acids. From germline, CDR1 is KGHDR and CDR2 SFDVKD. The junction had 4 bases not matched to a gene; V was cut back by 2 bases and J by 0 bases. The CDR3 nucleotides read TGTGCCACCAGTGATTGGGGGGGGGACAGCACAGATACGCAGTATTTT. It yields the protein CATSDWGGDSTDTQYF.

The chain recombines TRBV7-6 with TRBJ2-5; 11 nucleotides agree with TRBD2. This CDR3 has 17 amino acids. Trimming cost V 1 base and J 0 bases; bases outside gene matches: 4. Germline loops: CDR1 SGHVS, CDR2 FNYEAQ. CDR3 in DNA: TGTGCCAGCAGCTTAGTGGCTAGCGGGGGGTACCAAGAGACCCAGTACTTC. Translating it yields CASSLVASGGYQETQYF.

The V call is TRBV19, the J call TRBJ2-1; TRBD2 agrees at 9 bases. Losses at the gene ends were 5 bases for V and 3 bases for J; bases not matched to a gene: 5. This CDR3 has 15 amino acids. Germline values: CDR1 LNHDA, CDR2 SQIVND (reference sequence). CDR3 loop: CASSVLAGNYNEQFF. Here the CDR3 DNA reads TGTGCCAGTAGTGTACTAGCGGGTAACTACAATGAGCAGTTCTTC.

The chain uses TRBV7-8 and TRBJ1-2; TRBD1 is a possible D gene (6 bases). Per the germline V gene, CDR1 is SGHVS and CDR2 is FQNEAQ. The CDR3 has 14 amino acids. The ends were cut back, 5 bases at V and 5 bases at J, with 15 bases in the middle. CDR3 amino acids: CASSTRDTSYGYTF. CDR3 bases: TGTGCCAGCAGCACCCGGGACACAAGTTATGGCTACACCTTC.

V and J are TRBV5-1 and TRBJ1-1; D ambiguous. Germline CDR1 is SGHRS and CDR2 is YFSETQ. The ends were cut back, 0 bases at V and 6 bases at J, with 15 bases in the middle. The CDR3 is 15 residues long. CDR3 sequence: CASSLGQAILAEAFF. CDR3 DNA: TGCGCCAGCAGCTTGGGGCAGGCGATTTTGGCTGAAGCTTTCTTT.

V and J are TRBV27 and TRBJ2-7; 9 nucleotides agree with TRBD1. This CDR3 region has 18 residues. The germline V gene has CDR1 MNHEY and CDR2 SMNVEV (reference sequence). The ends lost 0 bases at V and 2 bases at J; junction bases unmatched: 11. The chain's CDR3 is CASSLSGGTGRIPYEQYF. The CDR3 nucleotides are TGTGCCAGCAGTTTATCGGGTGGGACAGGGAGGATCCCCTACGAGCAGTACTTC.

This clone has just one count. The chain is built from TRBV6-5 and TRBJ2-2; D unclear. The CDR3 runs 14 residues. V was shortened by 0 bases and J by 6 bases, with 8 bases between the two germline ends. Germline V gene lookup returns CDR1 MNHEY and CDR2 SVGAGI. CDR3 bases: TGTGCCAGCAGTTACTCGATCGGATCCGGGGAGCTGTTTTTT. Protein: CASSYSIGSGELFF.

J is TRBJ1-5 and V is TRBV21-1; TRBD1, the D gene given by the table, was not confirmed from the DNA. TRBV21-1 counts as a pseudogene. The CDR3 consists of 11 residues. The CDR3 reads CARWANQPQHF. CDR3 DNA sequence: TGTGCCAGATGGGCTAATCAGCCCCAGCATTTT.

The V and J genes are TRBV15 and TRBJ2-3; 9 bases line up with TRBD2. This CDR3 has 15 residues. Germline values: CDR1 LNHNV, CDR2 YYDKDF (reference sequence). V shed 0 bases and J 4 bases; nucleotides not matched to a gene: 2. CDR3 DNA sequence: TGTGCCACCAGCAGAGATGCGGGGGGGTCAGATACGCAGTATTTT. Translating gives CATSRDAGGSDTQYF.